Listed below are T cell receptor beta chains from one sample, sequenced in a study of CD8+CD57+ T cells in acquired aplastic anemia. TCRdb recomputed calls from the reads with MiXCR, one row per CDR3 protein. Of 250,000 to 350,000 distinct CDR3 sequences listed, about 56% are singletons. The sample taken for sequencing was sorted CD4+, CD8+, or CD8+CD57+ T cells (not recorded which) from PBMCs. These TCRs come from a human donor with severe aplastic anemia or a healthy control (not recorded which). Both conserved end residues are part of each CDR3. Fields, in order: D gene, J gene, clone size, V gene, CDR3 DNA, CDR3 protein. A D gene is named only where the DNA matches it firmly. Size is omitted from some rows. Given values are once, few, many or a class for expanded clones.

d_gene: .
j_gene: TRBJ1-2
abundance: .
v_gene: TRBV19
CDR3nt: TGTGCCAGTAGTAGCTCCAAGGTTACCTATGGCTACACCTTC
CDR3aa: CASSSSKVTYGYTF

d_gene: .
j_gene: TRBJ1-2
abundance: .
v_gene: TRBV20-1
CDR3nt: TGCAGTGCTAGGGAGTACTATGGCTACACCTTC
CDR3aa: CSAREYYGYTF

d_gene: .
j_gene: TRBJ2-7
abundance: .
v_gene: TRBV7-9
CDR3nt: TGTGCCAGCAGCTTAGCGCCCGGGAGAGACCACGAGCAGTACTTC
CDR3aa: CASSLAPGRDHEQYF

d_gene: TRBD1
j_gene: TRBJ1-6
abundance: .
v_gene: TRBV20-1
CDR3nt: TGCAGTGTTAAGGGACAGAATAATTCACCCCTCCACTTT
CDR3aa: CSVKGQNNSPLHF

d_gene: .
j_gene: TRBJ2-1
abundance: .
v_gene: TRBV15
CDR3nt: TGTGCCACCAGCAGAGACGCCAGGGCAGAGTACAAAGAGCAGTTCTTC
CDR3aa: CATSRDARAEYKEQFF

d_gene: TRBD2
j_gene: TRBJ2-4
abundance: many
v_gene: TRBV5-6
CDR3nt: TGTGCCAGCAGCACCCTTCTAGCGGGGGGGCTAGCCAAAAACATTCAGTACTTC
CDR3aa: CASSTLLAGGLAKNIQYF

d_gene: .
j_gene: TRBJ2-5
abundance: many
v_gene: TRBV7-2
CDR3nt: TGTGCCAGCAGCCCTGATGGGATGGGCAGGGGACGCCAAGAGACCCAGTACTTC
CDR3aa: CASSPDGMGRGRQETQYF

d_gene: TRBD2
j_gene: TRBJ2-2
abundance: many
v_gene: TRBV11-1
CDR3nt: TGTGCCAGCAGCTCCGGGACTAGCGGGGTCACCGGGGAGCTGTTTTTT
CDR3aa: CASSSGTSGVTGELFF

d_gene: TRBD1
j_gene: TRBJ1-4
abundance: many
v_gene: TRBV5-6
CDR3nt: TGTGCCAGCAGCGGGGGGACAGCCCTTAATGAAAAACTGTTTTTT
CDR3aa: CASSGGTALNEKLFF

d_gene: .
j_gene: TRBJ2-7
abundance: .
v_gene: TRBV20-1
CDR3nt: TGCAGTGCTAGAGGCGACAGCTACGAGCAGTACTTC
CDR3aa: CSARGDSYEQYF

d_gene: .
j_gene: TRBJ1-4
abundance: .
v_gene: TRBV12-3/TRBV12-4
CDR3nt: TGTGCCAGCAGCGCCCGGGCTTCGACGGGTGAAAAACTGTTTTTT
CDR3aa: CASSARASTGEKLFF

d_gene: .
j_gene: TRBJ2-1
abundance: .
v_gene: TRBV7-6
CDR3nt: TGTGCCAGCAGCCCGCCTCTGGGGCTAGCGAATGAGCAGTTCTTC
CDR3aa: CASSPPLGLANEQFF

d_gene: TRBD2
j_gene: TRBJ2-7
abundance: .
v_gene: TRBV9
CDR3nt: TGTGCCAGCAGTTGGGGGGTCGGGAGGGCTTCCTACGAGCAGTACTTC
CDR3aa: CASSWGVGRASYEQYF

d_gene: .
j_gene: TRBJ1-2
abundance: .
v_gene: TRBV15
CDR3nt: TGTGCCACCAGCAGCAGGGGAATTGGTGGCTACACCTTC
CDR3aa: CATSSRGIGGYTF

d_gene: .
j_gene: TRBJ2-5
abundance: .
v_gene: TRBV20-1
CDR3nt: TGCAGTGCCCAACAGGGACTATTAGAGACCCAGTACTTC
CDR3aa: CSAQQGLLETQYF

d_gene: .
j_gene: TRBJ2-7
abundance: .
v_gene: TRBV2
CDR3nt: TGTGCCACCTCAGCGAACGCTACCACTCTATGGGAGCAGTACTTC
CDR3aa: CATSANATTLWEQYF

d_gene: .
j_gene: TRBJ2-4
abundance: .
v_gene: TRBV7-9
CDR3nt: TGTGCCAGCAGCTTAGGGCAGGCCAAAAACATTCAGTACTTC
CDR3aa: CASSLGQAKNIQYF

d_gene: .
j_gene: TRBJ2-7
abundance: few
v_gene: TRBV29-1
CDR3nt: TGCAGCGTTGAAGTGCTGGGCTCCTACGAGCAGTACTTC
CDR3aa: CSVEVLGSYEQYF

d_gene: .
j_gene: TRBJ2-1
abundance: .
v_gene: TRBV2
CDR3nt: TGTGCCAGTTTTTACAATGAGCAGTTCTTC
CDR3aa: CASFYNEQFF

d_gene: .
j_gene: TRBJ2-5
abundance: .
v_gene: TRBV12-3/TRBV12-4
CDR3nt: TGTGCCAGCAGTTTAGGGAGTTCAGAGACCCAGTACTTC
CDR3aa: CASSLGSSETQYF

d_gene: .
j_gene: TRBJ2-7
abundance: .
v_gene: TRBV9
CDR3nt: TGTGCCAGCAGCGTAGCCCAGGCCCCGAACGAGCAGTACTTC
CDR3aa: CASSVAQAPNEQYF

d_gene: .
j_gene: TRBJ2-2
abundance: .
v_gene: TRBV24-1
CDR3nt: TGTGCCACCAGTGGAACCCGGGGCGGCAGCACCGGGAAGCTGTTTTTT
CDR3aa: CATSGTRGGSTGKLFF

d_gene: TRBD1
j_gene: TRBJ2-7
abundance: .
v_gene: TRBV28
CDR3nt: TGTGCCAGCGGGACAGGGGGCAAGCAGTACTTC
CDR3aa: CASGTGGKQYF

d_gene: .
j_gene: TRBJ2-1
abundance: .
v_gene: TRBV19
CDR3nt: TGTGCCAGTAGTATATATCCCGGGACCGCGAGGGGCAATGAGCAGTTCTTC
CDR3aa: CASSIYPGTARGNEQFF

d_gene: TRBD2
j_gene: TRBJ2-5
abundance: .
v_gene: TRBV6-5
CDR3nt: TGTGCCAGCAGCCGGGGACTAGCGGGGTTGGAGACCCAGTACTTC
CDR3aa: CASSRGLAGLETQYF

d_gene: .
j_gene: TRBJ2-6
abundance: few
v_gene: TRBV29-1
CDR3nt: TGCAGCGTTGCGGCGGTGTTGAGCTCTGGGGCCAACGTCCTGACTTTC
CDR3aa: CSVAAVLSSGANVLTF

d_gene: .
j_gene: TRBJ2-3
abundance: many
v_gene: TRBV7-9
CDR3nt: TGTGCCAGCAGCCCTTTTGTCGTGGAAACAGATACGCAGTATTTT
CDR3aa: CASSPFVVETDTQYF

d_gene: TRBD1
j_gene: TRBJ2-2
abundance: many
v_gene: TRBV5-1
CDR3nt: TGCGCCACCACCCCTCAAGGGGGCGGCAGCACCGGGGAGCTGTTTTTT
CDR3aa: CATTPQGGGSTGELFF

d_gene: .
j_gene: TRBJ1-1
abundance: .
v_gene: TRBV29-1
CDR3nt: TGCAGCGTTAAAGTTGCAGGGCTGAACACTGAAGCTTTCTTT
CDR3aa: CSVKVAGLNTEAFF

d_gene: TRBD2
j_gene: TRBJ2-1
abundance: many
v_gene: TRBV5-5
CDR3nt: TGTGCCAGCAGCCCCGGATGGCGGGGGGGCTACAATGAGCAGTTCTTC
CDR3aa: CASSPGWRGGYNEQFF

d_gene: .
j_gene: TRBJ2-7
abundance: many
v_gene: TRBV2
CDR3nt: TGTGCCAGCAGAGGTCCGTTACTGAGGGGGGCTGAGCAGTACTTC
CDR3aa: CASRGPLLRGAEQYF

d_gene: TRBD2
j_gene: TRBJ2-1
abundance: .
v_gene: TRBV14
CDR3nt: TGTGCCAGCAGCCACGATTACGGGAGGGCGATTAGTGAGCAGTTCTTC
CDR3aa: CASSHDYGRAISEQFF

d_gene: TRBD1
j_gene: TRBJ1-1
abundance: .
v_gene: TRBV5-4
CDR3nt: TGTGCCAGCAGCCCCGCAGGGGGCGGGGACACTGAAGCTTTCTTT
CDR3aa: CASSPAGGGDTEAFF

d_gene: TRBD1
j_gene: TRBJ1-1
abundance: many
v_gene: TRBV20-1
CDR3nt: TGCAGTGCTACACGACAGGGGCGGACTGAAGCTTTCTTT
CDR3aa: CSATRQGRTEAFF

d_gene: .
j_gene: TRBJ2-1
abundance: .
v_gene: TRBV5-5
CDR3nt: TGTGCCAGCAGCTTCGGGCCTTCTGGTGAGCAGTTCTTC
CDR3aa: CASSFGPSGEQFF

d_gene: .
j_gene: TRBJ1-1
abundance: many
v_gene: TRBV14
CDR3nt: TGTGCCAGCAGCCAAGATTACGGGACTGAAGCTTTCTTT
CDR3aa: CASSQDYGTEAFF

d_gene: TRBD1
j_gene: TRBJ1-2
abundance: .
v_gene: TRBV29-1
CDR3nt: TGCAGCGTTGAAGAACTAGGGACAGAGGAGCTTCTCTATGGCTACACCTTC
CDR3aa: CSVEELGTEELLYGYTF

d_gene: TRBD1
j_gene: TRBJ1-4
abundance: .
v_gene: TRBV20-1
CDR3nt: TGCAGTGCTCCAGGACAGGATACTAATGAAAAACTGTTTTTT
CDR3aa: CSAPGQDTNEKLFF

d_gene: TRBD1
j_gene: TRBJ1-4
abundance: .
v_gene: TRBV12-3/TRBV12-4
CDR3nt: TGTGCCAGCAGAGGATCGGGACAGGGTAATGAAAAACTGTTTTTT
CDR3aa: CASRGSGQGNEKLFF

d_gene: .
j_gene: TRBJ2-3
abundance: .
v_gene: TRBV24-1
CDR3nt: TGTGCCACCAGTGATGAGGGTATGAGCACAGATACGCAGTATTTT
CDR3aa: CATSDEGMSTDTQYF

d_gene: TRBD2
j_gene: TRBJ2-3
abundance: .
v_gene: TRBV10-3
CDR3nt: TGTGCCAGCAGTGAAGTTCCTAGCGGGAGGGTGGGAGATACGCAGTATTTT
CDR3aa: CASSEVPSGRVGDTQYF

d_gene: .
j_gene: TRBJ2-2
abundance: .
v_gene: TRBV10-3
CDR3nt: TGTGCCATCAGTGAGACAGACACCGGGGAGCTGTTTTTT
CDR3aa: CAISETDTGELFF

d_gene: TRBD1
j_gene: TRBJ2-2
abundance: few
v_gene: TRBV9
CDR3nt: TGTGCCAGCAGCGTCGGGACAGACACCGGGGAGCTGTTTTTT
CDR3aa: CASSVGTDTGELFF

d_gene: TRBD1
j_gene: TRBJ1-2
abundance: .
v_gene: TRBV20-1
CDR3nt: TGCAGTGCTAGAGCTGACAGGGGGTTATACGGTGGCTACACCTTC
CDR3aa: CSARADRGLYGGYTF

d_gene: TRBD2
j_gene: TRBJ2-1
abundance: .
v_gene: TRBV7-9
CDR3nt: TGTGCCAGTACTTCTAGCGGGAGCCTAAATGAGCAGTTCTTC
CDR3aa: CASTSSGSLNEQFF

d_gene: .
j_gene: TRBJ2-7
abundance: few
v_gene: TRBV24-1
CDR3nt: TGTGCCACCAGTGATGGCTCCTACGAGCAGTACTTC
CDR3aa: CATSDGSYEQYF

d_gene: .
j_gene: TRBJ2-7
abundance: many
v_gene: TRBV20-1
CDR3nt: TGCAGTGCTAGCCCCTCGGATCACCCCTACGAGCAGTACTTC
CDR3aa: CSASPSDHPYEQYF

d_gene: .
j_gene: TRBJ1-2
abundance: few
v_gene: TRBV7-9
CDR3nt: TGTGCCAGCAGCTTCCCAGGAGGGAATGGCTACACCTTC
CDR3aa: CASSFPGGNGYTF

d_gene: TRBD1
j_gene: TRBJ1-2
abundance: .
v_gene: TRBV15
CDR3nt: TGTGCCACCAGCAGTAGCAGGGGGCAGGGGGGCTACACCTTC
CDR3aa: CATSSSRGQGGYTF

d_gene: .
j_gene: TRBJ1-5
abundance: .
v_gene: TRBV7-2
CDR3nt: TGTGCCAGCAGCTTATGGGAGGGTCAGCCCCAGCATTTT
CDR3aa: CASSLWEGQPQHF

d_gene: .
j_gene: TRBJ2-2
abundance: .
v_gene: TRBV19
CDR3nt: TGTGCCAGTATTGCGGAGAACACCGGGGAGCTGTTTTTT
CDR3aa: CASIAENTGELFF

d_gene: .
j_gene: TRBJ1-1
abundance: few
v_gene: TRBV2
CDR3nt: TGTGCCAGCTTGGACAGCCCCACTGAAGCTTTCTTT
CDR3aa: CASLDSPTEAFF

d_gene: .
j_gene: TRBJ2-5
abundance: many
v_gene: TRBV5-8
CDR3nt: TGTGCCAGCAGCTTGGTCTGGGGGCGAAAAGAGACCCAGTACTTC
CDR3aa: CASSLVWGRKETQYF

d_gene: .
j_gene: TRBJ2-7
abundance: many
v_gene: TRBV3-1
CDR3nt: TGTGCCAGCAGCCAAGATCGGAGATTTAATGACGAGCAGTACTTC
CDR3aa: CASSQDRRFNDEQYF

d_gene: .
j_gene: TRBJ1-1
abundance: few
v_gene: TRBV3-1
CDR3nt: TGTGCCAGCAGCCAAGTCCCGGGACAGAACACTGAAGCTTTCTTT
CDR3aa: CASSQVPGQNTEAFF

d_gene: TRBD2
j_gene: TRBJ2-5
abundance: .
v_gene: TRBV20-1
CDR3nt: TGCAGTGCCCAGCTAGCGGGTTACCAAGAGACCCAGTACTTC
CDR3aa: CSAQLAGYQETQYF

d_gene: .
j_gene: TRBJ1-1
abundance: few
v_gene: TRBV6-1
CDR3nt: TGTGCCAGCGGAAACGGGTTTGGGCTCGGAGCTTTCTTT
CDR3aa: CASGNGFGLGAFF

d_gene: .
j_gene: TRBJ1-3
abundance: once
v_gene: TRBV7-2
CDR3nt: TGTGCCAGCAGCTTAGTGAGGGGGGTTCTTACTGGAAACACCATATATTTT
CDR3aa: CASSLVRGVLTGNTIYF